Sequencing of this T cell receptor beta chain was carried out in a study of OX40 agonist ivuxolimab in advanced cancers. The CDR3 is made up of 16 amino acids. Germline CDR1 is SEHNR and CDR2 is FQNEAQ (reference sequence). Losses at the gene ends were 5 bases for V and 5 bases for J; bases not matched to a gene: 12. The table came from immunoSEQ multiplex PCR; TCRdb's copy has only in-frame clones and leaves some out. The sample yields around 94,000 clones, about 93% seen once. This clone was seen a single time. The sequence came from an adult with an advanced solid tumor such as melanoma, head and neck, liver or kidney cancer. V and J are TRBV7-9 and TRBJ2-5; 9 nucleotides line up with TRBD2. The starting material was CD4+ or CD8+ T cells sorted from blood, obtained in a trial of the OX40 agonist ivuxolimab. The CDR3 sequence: CASSPPRIAGVETQYF. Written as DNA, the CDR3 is TGTGCCAGCAGCCCACCCCGGATAGCGGGAGTGGAGACCCAGTACTTC.